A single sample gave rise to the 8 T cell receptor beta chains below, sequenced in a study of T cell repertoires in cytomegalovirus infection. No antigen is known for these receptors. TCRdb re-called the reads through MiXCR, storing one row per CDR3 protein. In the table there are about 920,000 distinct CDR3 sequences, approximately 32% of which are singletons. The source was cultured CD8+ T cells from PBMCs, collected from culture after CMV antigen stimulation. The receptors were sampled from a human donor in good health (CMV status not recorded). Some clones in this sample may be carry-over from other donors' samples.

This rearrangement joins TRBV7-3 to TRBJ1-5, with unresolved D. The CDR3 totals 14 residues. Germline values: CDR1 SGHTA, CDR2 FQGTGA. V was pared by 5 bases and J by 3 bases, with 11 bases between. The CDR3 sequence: CASSPARDNQPQHF. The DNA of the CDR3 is TGTGCCAGCAGCCCAGCGCGAGACAATCAGCCCCAGCATTTT.

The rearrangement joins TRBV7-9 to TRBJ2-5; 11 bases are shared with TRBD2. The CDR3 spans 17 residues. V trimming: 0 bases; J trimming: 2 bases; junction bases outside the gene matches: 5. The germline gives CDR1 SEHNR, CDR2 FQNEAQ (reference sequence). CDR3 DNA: TGTGCCAGCAGCTTAGCCGAACTAGCGGGGGTACAAGAGACCCAGTACTTC. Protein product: CASSLAELAGVQETQYF.

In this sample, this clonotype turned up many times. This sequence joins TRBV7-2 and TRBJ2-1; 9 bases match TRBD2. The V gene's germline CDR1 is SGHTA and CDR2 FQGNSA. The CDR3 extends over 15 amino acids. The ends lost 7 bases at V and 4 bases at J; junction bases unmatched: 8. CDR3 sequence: CASNTRLAGYNEQFF. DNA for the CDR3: TGTGCCAGCAACACGAGGCTAGCGGGGTACAATGAGCAGTTCTTC. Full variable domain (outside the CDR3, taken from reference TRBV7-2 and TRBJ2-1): GAGVSQSPSNKVTEKGKDVELRCDPISGHTALYWYRQSLGQGLEFLIYFQGNSAPDKSGLPSDRFSAERTGGSVSTLTIQRTQQEDSAVYLCASNTRLAGYNEQFFGPGTRLTVL.

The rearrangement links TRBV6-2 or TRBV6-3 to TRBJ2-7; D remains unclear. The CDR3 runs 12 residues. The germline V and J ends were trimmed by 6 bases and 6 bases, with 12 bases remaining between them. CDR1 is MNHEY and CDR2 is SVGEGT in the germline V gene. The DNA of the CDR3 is TGTGCCAGCAGACAGAACCCCGGCGAGCAGTACGTC. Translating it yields CASRQNPGEQYV.

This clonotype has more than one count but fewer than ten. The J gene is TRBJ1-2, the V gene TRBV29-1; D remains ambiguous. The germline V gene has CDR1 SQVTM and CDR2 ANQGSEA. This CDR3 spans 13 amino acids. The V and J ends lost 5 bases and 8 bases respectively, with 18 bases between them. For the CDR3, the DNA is TGCAGCGTTCCCAAGCAGTCGGAGGCGGGCTACACCTTC. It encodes CSVPKQSEAGYTF.

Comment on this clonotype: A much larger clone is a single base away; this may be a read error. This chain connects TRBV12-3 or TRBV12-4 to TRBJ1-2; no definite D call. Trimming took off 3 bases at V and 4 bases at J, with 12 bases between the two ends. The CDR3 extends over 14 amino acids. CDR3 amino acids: CASSLVTLSYGYTF. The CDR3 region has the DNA TGTGCCAGCAGTTTGGTCACCCTCAGCTATGGCTACACCTTC.

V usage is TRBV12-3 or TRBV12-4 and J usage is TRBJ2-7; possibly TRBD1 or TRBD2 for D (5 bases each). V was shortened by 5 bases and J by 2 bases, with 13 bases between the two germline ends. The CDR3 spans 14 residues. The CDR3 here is CASSLGASPYEQYV. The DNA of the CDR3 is TGTGCCAGCAGTCTCGGGGCCTCCCCCTACGAGCAGTACGTC.

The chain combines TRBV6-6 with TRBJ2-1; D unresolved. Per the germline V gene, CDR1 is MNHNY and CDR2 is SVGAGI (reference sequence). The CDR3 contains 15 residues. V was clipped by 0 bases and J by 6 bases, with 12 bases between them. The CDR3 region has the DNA TGTGCCAGCAGTTACTCGAACGGTCTAGGCAATGAGCAGTTCTTC. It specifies CASSYSNGLGNEQFF.